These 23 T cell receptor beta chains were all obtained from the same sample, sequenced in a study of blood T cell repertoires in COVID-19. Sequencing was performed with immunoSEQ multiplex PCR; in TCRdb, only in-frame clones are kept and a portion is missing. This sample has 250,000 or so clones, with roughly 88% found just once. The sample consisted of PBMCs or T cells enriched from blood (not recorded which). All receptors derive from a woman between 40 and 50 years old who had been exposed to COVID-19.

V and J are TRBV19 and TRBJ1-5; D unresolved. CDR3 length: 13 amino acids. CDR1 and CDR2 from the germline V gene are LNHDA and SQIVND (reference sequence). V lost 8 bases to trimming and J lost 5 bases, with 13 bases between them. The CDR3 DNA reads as TGTGCCAGTGGGAGGGAAGGGCATCAGCCCCAGCATTTT. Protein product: CASGREGHQPQHF.

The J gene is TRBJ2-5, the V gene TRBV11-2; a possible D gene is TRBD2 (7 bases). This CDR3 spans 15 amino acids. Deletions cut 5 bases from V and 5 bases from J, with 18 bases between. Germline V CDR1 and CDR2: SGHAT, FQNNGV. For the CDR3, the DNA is TGTGCCAGCAGCCCAAACTCGGGGGGCCGGGAGACCCAGTACTTC. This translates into CASSPNSGGRETQYF.

The CDR3 sequence is CASRGQGSIGVAFF. The CDR3 DNA reads as TGTGCCAGTAGGGGACAGGGTTCTATCGGGGTTGCTTTCTTT. The chain has TRBV19 and TRBJ1-1; 9 bases are a match to TRBD1. Germline V gene data show CDR1 as LNHDA and CDR2 as SQIVND (reference sequence). V was clipped by 6 bases and J by 11 bases; unmatched bases: 13. CDR3 size: 14 residues.

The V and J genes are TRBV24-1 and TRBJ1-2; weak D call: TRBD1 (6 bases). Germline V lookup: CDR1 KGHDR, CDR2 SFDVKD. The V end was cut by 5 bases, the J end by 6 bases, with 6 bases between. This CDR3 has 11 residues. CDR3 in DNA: TGTGCCACCAGTGCAGGGGATGGCTACACCTTC. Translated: CATSAGDGYTF.

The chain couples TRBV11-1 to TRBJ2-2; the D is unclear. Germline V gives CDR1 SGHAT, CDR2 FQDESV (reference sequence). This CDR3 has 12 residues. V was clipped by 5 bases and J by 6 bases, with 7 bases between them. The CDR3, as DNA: TGTGCCAGCAGCCCGAGTGCCGGGGAGCTGTTTTTT. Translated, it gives CASSPSAGELFF. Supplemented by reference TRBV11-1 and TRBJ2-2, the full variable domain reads EAEVAQSPRYKITEKSQAVAFWCDPISGHATLYWYRQILGQGPELLVQFQDESVVDDSQLPKDRFSAERLKGVDSTLKIQPAELGDSAMYLCASSPSAGELFFGEGSRLTVL.

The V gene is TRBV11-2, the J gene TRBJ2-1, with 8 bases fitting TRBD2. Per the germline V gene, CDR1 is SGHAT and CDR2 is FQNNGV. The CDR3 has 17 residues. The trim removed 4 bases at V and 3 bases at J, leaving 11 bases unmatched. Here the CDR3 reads CASSYPSGSVSYNEQFF. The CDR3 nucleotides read TGTGCCAGCAGCTACCCTAGCGGGTCGGTTAGCTACAATGAGCAGTTCTTC.

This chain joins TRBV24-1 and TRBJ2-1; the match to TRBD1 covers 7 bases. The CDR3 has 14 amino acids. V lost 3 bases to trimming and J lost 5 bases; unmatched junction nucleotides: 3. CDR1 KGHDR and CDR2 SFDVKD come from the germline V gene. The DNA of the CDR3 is TGTGCCACCAGTGATCTGGACAGGAACAATGAGCAGTTCTTC. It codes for CATSDLDRNNEQFF.

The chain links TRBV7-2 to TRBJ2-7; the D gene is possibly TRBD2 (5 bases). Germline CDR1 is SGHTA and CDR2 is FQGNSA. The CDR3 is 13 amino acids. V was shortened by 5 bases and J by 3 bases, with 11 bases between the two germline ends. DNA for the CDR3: TGTGCCAGCAGCGTACGCCGGGACTACGAGCAGTACGTC. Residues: CASSVRRDYEQYV.

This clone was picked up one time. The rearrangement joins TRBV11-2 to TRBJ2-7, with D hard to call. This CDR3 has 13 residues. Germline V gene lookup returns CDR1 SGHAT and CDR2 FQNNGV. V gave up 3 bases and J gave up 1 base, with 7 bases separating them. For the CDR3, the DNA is TGTGCCAGCAGCTTCCTTCAGTCCTACGAGCAGTACGTC. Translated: CASSFLQSYEQYV.

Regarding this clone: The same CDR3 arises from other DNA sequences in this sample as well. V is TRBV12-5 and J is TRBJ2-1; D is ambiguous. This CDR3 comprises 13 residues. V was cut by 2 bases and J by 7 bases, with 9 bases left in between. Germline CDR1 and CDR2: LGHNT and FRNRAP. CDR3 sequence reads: CASGLFARNEQFF. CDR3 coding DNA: TGTGCTAGTGGTTTGTTTGCCAGGAATGAGCAGTTCTTC.

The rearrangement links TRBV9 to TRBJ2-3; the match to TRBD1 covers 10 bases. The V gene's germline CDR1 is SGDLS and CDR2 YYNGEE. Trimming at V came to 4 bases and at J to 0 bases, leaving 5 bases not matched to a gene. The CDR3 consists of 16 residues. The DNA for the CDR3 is TGTGCCAGCAGCAGGACAGGGGGACCTAGCACAGATACGCAGTATTTT. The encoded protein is CASSRTGGPSTDTQYF.

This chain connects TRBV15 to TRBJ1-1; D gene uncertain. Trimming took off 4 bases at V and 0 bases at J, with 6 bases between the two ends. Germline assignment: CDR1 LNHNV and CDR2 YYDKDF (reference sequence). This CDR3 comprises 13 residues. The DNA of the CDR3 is TGTGCCACCAGCACCAGTATGAACACTGAAGCTTTCTTT. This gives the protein CATSTSMNTEAFF.

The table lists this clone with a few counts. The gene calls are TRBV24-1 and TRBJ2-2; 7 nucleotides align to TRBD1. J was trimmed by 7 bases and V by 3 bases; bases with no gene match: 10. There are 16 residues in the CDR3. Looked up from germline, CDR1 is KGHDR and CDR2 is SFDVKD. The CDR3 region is CATSDPPGTEDGELFF. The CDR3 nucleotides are TGTGCCACCAGTGATCCGCCGGGGACAGAGGACGGGGAGCTGTTTTTT.

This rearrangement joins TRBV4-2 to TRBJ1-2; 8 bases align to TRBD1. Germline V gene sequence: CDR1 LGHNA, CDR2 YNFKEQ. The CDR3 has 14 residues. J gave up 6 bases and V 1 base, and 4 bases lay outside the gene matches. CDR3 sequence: CASSQVRGQDGYTF. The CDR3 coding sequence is TGTGCCAGCAGCCAAGTCAGGGGACAGGATGGCTACACCTTC.

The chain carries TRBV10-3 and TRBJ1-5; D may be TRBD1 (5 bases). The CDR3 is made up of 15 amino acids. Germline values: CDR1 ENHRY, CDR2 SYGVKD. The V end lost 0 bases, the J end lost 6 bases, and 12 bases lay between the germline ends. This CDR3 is CAISESGGLGQPQHF. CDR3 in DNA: TGTGCCATCAGTGAGTCGGGGGGTTTAGGTCAGCCCCAGCATTTT.

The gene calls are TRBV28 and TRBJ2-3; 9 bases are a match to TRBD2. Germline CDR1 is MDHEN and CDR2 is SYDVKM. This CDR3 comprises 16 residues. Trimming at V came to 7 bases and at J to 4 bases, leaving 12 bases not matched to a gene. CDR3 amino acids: CASIQRAGGPPDTQYF. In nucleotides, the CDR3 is TGTGCCAGCATCCAAAGGGCGGGGGGGCCCCCAGATACGCAGTATTTT.

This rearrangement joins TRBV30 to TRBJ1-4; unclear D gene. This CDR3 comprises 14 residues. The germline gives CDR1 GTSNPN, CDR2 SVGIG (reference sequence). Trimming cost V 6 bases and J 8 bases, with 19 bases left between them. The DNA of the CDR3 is TGTGCCTGTTGGTCGGGGAAGGGTGGGGAAAAACTGTTTTTT. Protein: CACWSGKGGEKLFF.

CDR3: CASSIPAGLEYTF. The DNA for the CDR3 is TGTGCCAGTAGTATTCCGGCAGGGCTTGAATACACCTTC. The chain is built from TRBV19 and TRBJ1-2; the D gene is possibly TRBD1 (5 bases). The CDR3 runs to 13 residues. Trimming left V 3 bases short and J 11 bases short, with 16 bases between. Germline V gene lookup returns CDR1 LNHDA and CDR2 SQIVND (reference sequence).

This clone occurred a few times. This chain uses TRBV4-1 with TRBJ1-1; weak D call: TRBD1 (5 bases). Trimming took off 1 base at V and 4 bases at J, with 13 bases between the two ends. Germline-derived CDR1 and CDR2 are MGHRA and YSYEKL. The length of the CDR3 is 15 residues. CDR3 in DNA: TGCGCCAGCAGCCAAGGTCGAGCCGGGGGCACTGAAGCTTTCTTT. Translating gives CASSQGRAGGTEAFF.

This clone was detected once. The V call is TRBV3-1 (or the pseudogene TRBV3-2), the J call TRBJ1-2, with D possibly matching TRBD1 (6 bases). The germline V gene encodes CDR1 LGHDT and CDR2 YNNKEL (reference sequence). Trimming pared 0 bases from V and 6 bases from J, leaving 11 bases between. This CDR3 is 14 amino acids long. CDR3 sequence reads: CASSQDRTEHGYTF. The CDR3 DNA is TGTGCCAGCAGCCAAGATAGGACAGAGCATGGCTACACCTTC.

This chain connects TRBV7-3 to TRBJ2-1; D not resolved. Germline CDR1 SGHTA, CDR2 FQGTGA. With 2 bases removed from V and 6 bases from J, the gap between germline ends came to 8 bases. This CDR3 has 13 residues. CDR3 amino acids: CASSLQWANEQFF. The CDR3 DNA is TGTGCCAGCAGCTTACAATGGGCCAATGAGCAGTTCTTC.

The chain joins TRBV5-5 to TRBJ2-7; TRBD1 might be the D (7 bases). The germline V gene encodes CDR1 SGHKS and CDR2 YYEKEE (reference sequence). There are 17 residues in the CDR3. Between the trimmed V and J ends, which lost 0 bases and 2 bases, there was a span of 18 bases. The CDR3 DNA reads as TGTGCCAGCAGCTTGGAATTTCGGAGGGGGACAGCCTACGAGCAGTACGTC. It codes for CASSLEFRRGTAYEQYV.

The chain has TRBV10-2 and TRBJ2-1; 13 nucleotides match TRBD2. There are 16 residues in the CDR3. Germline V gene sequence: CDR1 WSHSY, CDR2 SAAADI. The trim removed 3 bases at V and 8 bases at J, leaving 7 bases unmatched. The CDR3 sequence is CASSDPGLAGFDEQFF. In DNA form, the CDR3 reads TGCGCCAGCAGTGACCCGGGACTAGCGGGATTTGATGAGCAGTTCTTC.